A single sample gave rise to the 12 T cell receptor beta chains below, sequenced in a study of breast tumors, draining lymph nodes, adjacent tissues. Axillary draining lymph nodes of breast cancer patients supplied the node samples. Each CDR3 protein gets one entry after TCRdb re-called the multiplex PCR reads with MiXCR. The sample has 150,000 to 200,000 distinct CDR3 sequences, 30% to 35% seen once; the top ten hold around 4%. Material for sequencing was axillary lymph node tissue. The receptors were gathered from a female donor with breast cancer. Some clones in this sample may be carry-over from other donors' samples.

The chain combines TRBV3-1 with TRBJ1-2, with D hard to call. Germline V lookup: CDR1 LGHDT, CDR2 YNNKEL (reference sequence). This CDR3 spans 13 amino acids. The V gene lost 3 bases and the J gene lost 2 bases, with 7 bases spanning the gap. For the CDR3, the DNA is TGTGCCAGCAGCCAGAGGGAAAACTATGGCTACACCTTC. Amino acid sequence: CASSQRENYGYTF.

This clonotype was seen ten or more times. The chain couples TRBV19 to TRBJ2-1; D is uncertain. The germline V and J ends were trimmed by 6 bases and 0 bases, with 12 bases remaining between them. The CDR3 runs to 15 residues. Per the germline V gene, CDR1 is LNHDA and CDR2 is SQIVND (reference sequence). CDR3 nucleotide sequence: TGTGCCAGTAGCCATATACCGAGCTCCTACAATGAGCAGTTCTTC. Translation: CASSHIPSSYNEQFF.

Turning to this clonotype: A much bigger clone sits one base away, suggesting this may be a read error. The V call is TRBV6-2 or TRBV6-3, the J call TRBJ2-5; 7 nucleotides agree with TRBD1. The CDR3 is 16 amino acids. CDR1 MNHEY and CDR2 SVGEGT come from the germline V gene. DNA for the CDR3: TGTGCCAGCAGTGCCGGTGGACAGGTAACCGCGGAGACCCAGGACTTC. It encodes CASSAGGQVTAETQDF.

This clonotype has more than one count but fewer than ten. This chain joins TRBV7-2 and TRBJ1-1, with D unclear. Looked up from germline, CDR1 is SGHTA and CDR2 is FQGNSA. Trimming stripped 2 bases from V and 4 bases from J, with 8 bases between. The CDR3 is 13 amino acids. The CDR3 sequence is CASSLSWITEAFF. The DNA of the CDR3 is TGTGCCAGCAGCTTATCGTGGATCACTGAAGCTTTCTTT.

This clonotype has ten or more counts. The rearrangement uses TRBV19 and TRBJ2-7; 7 bases agree with TRBD1. The germline V gene encodes CDR1 LNHDA and CDR2 SQIVND (reference sequence). J lost 0 bases, V lost 10 bases, and 12 bases had no gene match. This CDR3 has 15 amino acids. CDR3 sequence (DNA): TGTGCCACACTCGCACCTCAGGGGGACTCCTACGAGCAGTACTTC. Amino acid sequence: CATLAPQGDSYEQYF. Full variable domain (rest looked up from reference TRBV19 and TRBJ2-7): DGGITQSPKYLFRKEGQNVTLSCEQNLNHDAMYWYRQDPGQGLRLIYYSQIVNDFQKGDIAEGYSVSREKKESFPLTVTSAQKNPTAFYLCATLAPQGDSYEQYFGPGTRLTVT.

The chain uses TRBV5-5 and TRBJ1-2; TRBD1 might be the D (5 bases). CDR3 length: 16 amino acids. From germline, CDR1 is SGHKS and CDR2 YYEKEE (reference sequence). V was trimmed by 5 bases and J by 5 bases, leaving 22 bases between them. CDR3 sequence reads: CASRLTDPPVGYGYTF. The DNA for the CDR3 is TGTGCCAGCAGACTGACAGATCCCCCGGTGGGGTATGGCTACACCTTC.

This clonotype has only a few counts. This may arise from a read error, as a much more abundant clone is one base away. The chain uses TRBV5-4 and TRBJ2-2; 8 nucleotides match TRBD1. The CDR3 contains 13 residues. The germline V gene encodes CDR1 SGHNT and CDR2 YYREEE (reference sequence). The CDR3 region is CASSTGGRGELSF. CDR3 DNA sequence: TGTGCCAGCAGCACAGGGGGAAGGGGGGAGCTGTCTTTT.

This clonotype has ten or more counts. This rearrangement joins TRBV18 to TRBJ2-7, with TRBD1 matching 9 bases. The J segment lost 6 bases and the V segment lost 3 bases, leaving 9 bases of the junction unmatched. Germline CDR1 reads KGHSH; CDR2 reads LQKENI. The CDR3 loop spans 15 amino acids. CDR3 region: CASSPGLNRGLEQYF. In DNA, the CDR3 is TGTGCCAGCTCACCGGGCCTTAACAGGGGGCTCGAGCAGTACTTC.

This clonotype was counted many times. J is TRBJ2-7 and V is TRBV4-1; D gene ambiguous. The germline gives CDR1 MGHRA, CDR2 YSYEKL. The CDR3 covers 14 residues. With 0 bases removed from V and 3 bases from J, the gap between germline ends came to 9 bases. The CDR3 region has the DNA TGCGCCAGCAGCCAAGACAGTCCGTTCTACGAGCAGTACTTC. It encodes CASSQDSPFYEQYF.

With respect to this clonotype: This may arise from a read error, as a much more abundant clone is one base away. J is TRBJ2-1 and V is TRBV20-1; TRBD2 matches 10 bases. CDR3 length: 14 residues. Germline-derived CDR1 and CDR2 are DFQATT and SNEGSKA (reference sequence). CDR3 region: CSASSGRDYTEQFF. As DNA, the CDR3 is TGCAGTGCTTCAAGCGGGAGGGACTACACTGAGCAGTTCTTC.

This clonotype has at least ten counts. This rearrangement joins TRBV14 to TRBJ2-3, with TRBD2 as a possible D gene (5 bases). The V end lost 2 bases, the J end lost 2 bases, and 17 bases lay between the germline ends. Germline CDR1 is SGHDN and CDR2 is FVKESK. The CDR3 loop spans 17 amino acids. The DNA of the CDR3 is TGTGCCAGCAGCCAACTAGGTTTGCGGGCTGACACAGATACGCAGTATTTT. Translated: CASSQLGLRADTDTQYF.

Note on this clonotype: This may come from a read error, since a much larger clone is one base off. The chain is built from TRBV7-9 and TRBJ2-1; 11 bases are shared with TRBD2. The CDR3 consists of 14 residues. Germline V lookup: CDR1 SEHNR, CDR2 FQNEAQ (reference sequence). V lost 8 bases, J lost 7 bases, and 7 bases stayed unmatched. In nucleotides, the CDR3 is TGTGCCAGCCACTTAGCGGGAGGGCCGAATGAGCAGTTCTTC. It encodes CASHLAGGPNEQFF.